The 22 T cell receptor beta chains given below trace back to one sample, sequenced in a study of CD8 T cells in Susac syndrome. A quantity of about 0.5 to 1 ug RNA underwent reverse transcription using random hexamers. TCRdb itself ran the immunoSEQ multiplex PCR reads through MiXCR, one entry per CDR3 protein. Of about 240,000 distinct CDR3 sequences detected, 90% to 97% appear once; the ten largest clones hold approximately 0.1%. The source material was CD4+ T cells from PBMCs. These receptors all stem from a human donor with Susac syndrome.

V gene TRBV5-1 combines with J gene TRBJ2-7, with 7 bases identical to TRBD2. In germline, CDR1 is SGHRS, CDR2 YFSETQ. V lost 0 bases, J lost 5 bases, and 5 bases stayed unmatched. The CDR3 loop spans 14 amino acids. CDR3 in amino acids: CASSLVMTSHEQYF. As DNA, the CDR3 is TGCGCCAGCAGCTTGGTAATGACTAGCCACGAGCAGTACTTC.

Here the CDR3 reads CSARDQGLGQGQYF. For the CDR3, the DNA is TGCAGTGCTAGAGATCAGGGGTTGGGCCAGGGGCAGTACTTC. The V and J genes are TRBV20-1 and TRBJ2-7, with a tentative D call TRBD1 (6 bases). The germline gives CDR1 DFQATT, CDR2 SNEGSKA (reference sequence). V lost 0 bases, J lost 9 bases, and 18 bases lay in between. The CDR3 is made up of 14 amino acids.

The chain recombines TRBV19 with TRBJ2-1; possible D gene TRBD1, 6 bases. CDR3 size: 15 residues. V was shortened by 0 bases and J by 6 bases, with 12 bases between the two germline ends. The V gene's germline CDR1 is LNHDA and CDR2 SQIVND (reference sequence). The CDR3 reads CASSIDLTGTNEQFF. The DNA of the CDR3 is TGTGCCAGTAGTATAGATCTGACAGGAACCAATGAGCAGTTCTTC.

The chain recombines TRBV24-1 with TRBJ2-1; 14 positions agree with TRBD2. The CDR3 is 17 residues long. Unmatched junction bases numbered 7, after V lost 2 bases and J lost 8 bases. The germline V gene encodes CDR1 KGHDR and CDR2 SFDVKD. CDR3: CATSDWSGTSGSDEQFF. For the CDR3, the DNA is TGTGCCACCAGTGATTGGTCCGGGACTAGCGGGAGCGATGAGCAGTTCTTC.

V and J are TRBV28 and TRBJ2-7, with D possibly matching TRBD2 (5 bases). The ends were cut back, 6 bases at V and 4 bases at J, with 16 bases in the middle. The germline CDR1 and CDR2 sequences are MDHEN and SYDVKM. The CDR3 has 14 residues. The CDR3: CASSPGERWYEQYF. The CDR3 region has the DNA TGTGCCAGCAGCCCCGGGGAGAGGTGGTACGAGCAGTACTTC.

This clonotype appeared a single time. CDR3 residues: CSARGDAEAFF. The CDR3 bases are TGCAGTGCTAGAGGGGACGCTGAAGCTTTCTTT. This chain connects TRBV20-1 to TRBJ1-1, with D maybe TRBD1 (5 bases). CDR1 DFQATT and CDR2 SNEGSKA come from the germline V gene (reference sequence). Trimming took off 1 base at V and 6 bases at J, with 6 bases between the two ends. The CDR3 is 11 residues long.

The J gene is TRBJ1-1, the V gene TRBV27; 9 nucleotides agree with TRBD1. V was pared by 5 bases and J by 1 base, with 8 bases of the junction left unmatched. The CDR3 consists of 16 residues. Germline values: CDR1 MNHEY, CDR2 SMNVEV (reference sequence). Here the CDR3 reads CASSPWTGAGNTEAFF. CDR3 coding DNA: TGTGCCAGCAGTCCTTGGACAGGGGCGGGGAACACTGAAGCTTTCTTT.

The chain combines TRBV18 with TRBJ1-5, with 8 bases lining up with TRBD1. Germline V gene data show CDR1 as KGHSH and CDR2 as LQKENI. This CDR3 spans 15 amino acids. With V trimmed by 3 bases and J by 3 bases, 4 bases remained unmatched. Here the CDR3 reads CASSPMDRVNQPQHF. The CDR3 DNA reads as TGTGCCAGCTCACCTATGGACAGGGTCAATCAGCCCCAGCATTTT. Variable domain in full (rest from reference TRBV18 and TRBJ1-5): NAGVMQNPRHLVRRRGQEARLRCSPMKGHSHVYWYRQLPEEGLKFMVYLQKENIIDESGMPKERFSAEFPKEGPSILRIQQVVRGDSAAYFCASSPMDRVNQPQHFGDGTRLSIL.

This clonotype was seen more than once but under ten times. The V and J genes are TRBV3-1 and TRBJ2-5; perhaps TRBD2 as D (6 bases). CDR1 LGHDT and CDR2 YNNKEL come from the germline V gene (reference sequence). The CDR3 spans 13 residues. Trimming removed 2 bases from V and 7 bases from J, with 11 bases in between. The CDR3 loop reads CASSQPGGGTQYF. CDR3 DNA: TGTGCCAGCAGCCAACCCGGGGGAGGGACCCAGTACTTC.

Remarks on this clonotype: At one of its ends the junction is not consistent with the germline gene, which may arise from a read error. The V gene is TRBV19, the J gene TRBJ2-1; D not resolved. Germline V CDR1 and CDR2: LNHDA, SQIVND (reference sequence). The CDR3 sequence is 16 residues long. CDR3 in DNA: TGTGCCAGTAGTACCGACTCCCGTATCTCTGGGGATCGAACCGTCTTC. Translated, it gives CASSTDSRISGDRTVF.

V is TRBV6-6 and J is TRBJ2-3; 9 nucleotides match TRBD1. The V segment lost 4 bases and the J segment 3 bases; nucleotides outside the gene matches: 2. CDR3 length equals 14 residues. The germline V gene encodes CDR1 MNHNY and CDR2 SVGAGI (reference sequence). The CDR3 nucleotides read TGTGCCAGCAGTTGGACAGGGGTAACAGATACGCAGTATTTT. Encoded protein: CASSWTGVTDTQYF.

The CDR3 is CSVVIWTASNTGELFF. Here the CDR3 DNA reads TGCAGCGTTGTCATTTGGACAGCTTCGAACACCGGGGAGCTGTTTTTT. V and J are TRBV29-1 and TRBJ2-2, with a possible D match to TRBD1 (6 bases). Between the trimmed V and J ends, which lost 4 bases and 0 bases, there was a span of 15 bases. This CDR3 is 16 amino acids long. The germline V gene has CDR1 SQVTM and CDR2 ANQGSEA.

The chain recombines TRBV29-1 with TRBJ1-2, with D possibly matching TRBD1 (6 bases). This CDR3 is built from 17 residues. Trimming left V 1 base short and J 3 bases short, with 21 bases between. CDR1 is SQVTM, CDR2 ANQGSEA, per germline. CDR3 region: CSVEGVSGGGLDYGYTF. In DNA form, the CDR3 reads TGCAGCGTTGAAGGTGTAAGCGGGGGCGGCCTTGACTATGGCTACACCTTC.

This chain joins TRBV20-1 and TRBJ2-1, with D perhaps being TRBD1 or TRBD2 (7 bases each). V dropped 5 bases and J dropped 8 bases, with 13 bases sitting between them. The CDR3 is made up of 12 amino acids. Germline CDR1 reads DFQATT; CDR2 reads SNEGSKA (reference sequence). CDR3 region: CSALQGRDEQFF. The CDR3 DNA sequence: TGCAGTGCTTTACAGGGGAGGGATGAGCAGTTCTTC.

This sequence joins TRBV20-1 and TRBJ1-3, with D possibly being TRBD1 (5 bases). The CDR3 has 17 residues. The V end was cut by 4 bases, the J end by 0 bases, with 19 bases between. CDR1 and CDR2 from the germline V gene are DFQATT and SNEGSKA (reference sequence). This chain's CDR3 is CSATGRAGLSSGNTIYF. The CDR3 nucleotides read TGCAGTGCTACAGGGAGAGCGGGATTAAGCTCTGGAAACACCATATATTTT.

The genes are TRBV9 and TRBJ2-6; D ambiguous. This CDR3 comprises 15 residues. V dropped 3 bases and J dropped 0 bases, with 7 bases sitting between them. In germline, CDR1 is SGDLS, CDR2 YYNGEE. CDR3 protein: CASSASFSGANVLTF. The CDR3 nucleotides read TGTGCCAGCAGCGCATCTTTCTCTGGGGCCAACGTCCTGACTTTC.

The chain joins TRBV28 to TRBJ1-2; D unresolved. Germline CDR1 MDHEN, CDR2 SYDVKM. The CDR3 loop spans 14 amino acids. Trimming took 3 bases from V and 1 from J, leaving 9 bases between them. The CDR3 DNA sequence: TGTGCCAGCAGTTTCTTACCCGATAACTATGGCTACACCTTC. Its protein product is CASSFLPDNYGYTF.

This clonotype was seen just once. The V and J genes are TRBV5-1 and TRBJ1-2, with D perhaps matching TRBD1 (6 bases). CDR3 length: 15 residues. V dropped 5 bases and J dropped 8 bases, with 22 bases sitting between them. Germline V gene lookup returns CDR1 SGHRS and CDR2 YFSETQ. For the CDR3, the DNA is TGCGCCAGCAGAGTCAGTGGTTCGGGGGCGAAAGGCTACACCTTC. It specifies CASRVSGSGAKGYTF.

J is TRBJ2-3 and V is TRBV11-2, with a weak D call TRBD2 (6 bases). Germline V gene lookup returns CDR1 SGHAT and CDR2 FQNNGV. There are 14 residues in the CDR3. V was shortened by 6 bases and J by 4 bases, with 14 bases between the two germline ends. The CDR3 DNA follows: TGTGCCAGCAGACGAAGCGGAGGGTCAGATACGCAGTATTTT. Translated, it gives CASRRSGGSDTQYF.

CDR3 loop: CASRLGTEAFF. The CDR3 DNA reads TGTGCCAGCAGGTTGGGCACTGAAGCTTTCTTT. The genes are TRBV12-3 or TRBV12-4 and TRBJ1-1; D call uncertain. The length of the CDR3 is 11 residues. Trimming stripped 6 bases from V and 4 bases from J, with 6 bases between.

This chain links TRBV10-3 with TRBJ2-1, with TRBD2 matching over 10 bases. This CDR3 contains 13 residues. Germline V gene sequence: CDR1 ENHRY, CDR2 SYGVKD. J gave up 9 bases and V 6 bases, and 5 bases lay outside the gene matches. CDR3 coding DNA: TGTGCCATCAGCGGATTAGCGGGAGGTGAGCAGTTCTTC. This sequence encodes CAISGLAGGEQFF.

V and J are TRBV12-3 or TRBV12-4 and TRBJ2-5; 8 bases are a match to TRBD1. CDR3 size: 16 residues. The V and J ends lost 6 bases and 4 bases, in that order; junction bases with no gene match: 13. This chain's CDR3 is CASSPLGQGQGETQYF. The CDR3 coding sequence is TGTGCCAGCAGCCCCCTTGGACAGGGACAAGGAGAGACCCAGTACTTC.